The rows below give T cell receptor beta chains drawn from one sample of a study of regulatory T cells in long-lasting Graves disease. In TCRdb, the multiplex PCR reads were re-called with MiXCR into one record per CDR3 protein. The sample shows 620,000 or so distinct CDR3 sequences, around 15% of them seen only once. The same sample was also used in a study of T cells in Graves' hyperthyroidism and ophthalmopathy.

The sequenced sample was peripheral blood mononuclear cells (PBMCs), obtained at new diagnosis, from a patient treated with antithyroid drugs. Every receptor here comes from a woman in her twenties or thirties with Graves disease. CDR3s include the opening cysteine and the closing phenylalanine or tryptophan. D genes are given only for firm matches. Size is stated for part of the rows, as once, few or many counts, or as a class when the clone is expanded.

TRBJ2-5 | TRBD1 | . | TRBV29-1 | CSVVVGTALETQYF
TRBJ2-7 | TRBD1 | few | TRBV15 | CATSRARAVRKTGGQDEQYF
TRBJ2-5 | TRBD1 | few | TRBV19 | CASSMGTGGAGSRTQYF
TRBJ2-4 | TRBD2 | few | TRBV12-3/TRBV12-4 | CASSPGTSGRGDIQYF
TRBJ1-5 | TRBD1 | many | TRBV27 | CASWTGFGQPQHF
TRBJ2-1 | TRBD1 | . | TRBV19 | CASSIDLFYRTGSSYNEQFF
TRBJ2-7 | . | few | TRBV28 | CAGSPSLGDSSYEQYF
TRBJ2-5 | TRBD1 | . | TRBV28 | CASSSDTGGETQYF
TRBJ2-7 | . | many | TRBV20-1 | CSASFPDAYEQYF
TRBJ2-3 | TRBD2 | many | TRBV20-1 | CSARPWTSTGDTQYF
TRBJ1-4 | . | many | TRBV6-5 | CASSYIGGNEKLFF
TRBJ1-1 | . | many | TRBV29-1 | CSVGVWDSGTEAFF
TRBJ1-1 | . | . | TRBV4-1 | CASSFRLGKIAEAFF
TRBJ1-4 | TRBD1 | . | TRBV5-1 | CASSLVQTGGPNEKLFF
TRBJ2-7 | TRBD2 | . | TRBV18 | CASSWGGSAYEQYF
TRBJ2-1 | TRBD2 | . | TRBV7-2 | CASSRGRTSGSGEQFF
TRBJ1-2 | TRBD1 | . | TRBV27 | CASRTFDRGLYGYTF
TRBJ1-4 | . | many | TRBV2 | CASSERGGYDVGTNEKLFF
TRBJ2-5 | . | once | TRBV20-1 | CSASEGGLIGVSRETQYF
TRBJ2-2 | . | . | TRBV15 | CATSRDRTTSGELFF
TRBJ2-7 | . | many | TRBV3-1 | CASSRLDEQYF
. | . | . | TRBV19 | CASSNARQSNSPLHF
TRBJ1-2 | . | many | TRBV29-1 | CSVVGVYGYTF
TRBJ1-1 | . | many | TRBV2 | CASNRNLNTEAFF
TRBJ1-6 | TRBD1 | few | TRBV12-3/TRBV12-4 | CASSRTGGAGSPLHF
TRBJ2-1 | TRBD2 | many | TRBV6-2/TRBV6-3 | CASSYGASWPGLADEQFF
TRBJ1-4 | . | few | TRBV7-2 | CASSFSEWGGEKLFF
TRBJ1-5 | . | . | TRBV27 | CASSIEGGSQPQHF
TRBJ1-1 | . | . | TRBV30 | CAWSVRHFEAFF
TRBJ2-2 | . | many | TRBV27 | CASSLFGQGGTGELFF
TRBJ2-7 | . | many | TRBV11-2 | CASSLELQLAYEQYF
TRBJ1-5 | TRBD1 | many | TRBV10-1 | CASTGVPGQGVVGNQPQHF
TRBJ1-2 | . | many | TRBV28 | CASSSAPGTPSGGYTF
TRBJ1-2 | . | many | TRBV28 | CASSLGGPGYTF
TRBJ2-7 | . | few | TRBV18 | CASSRDGTGVSEQYF
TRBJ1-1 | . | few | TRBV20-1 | CSASSAGAEAFF
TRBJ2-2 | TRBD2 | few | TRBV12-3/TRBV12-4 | CASSETGAGGPAGELFF
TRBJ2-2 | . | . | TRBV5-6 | CASSRLSTGPNTGELFF
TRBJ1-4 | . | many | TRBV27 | CASSLVGRGETNEKLFF
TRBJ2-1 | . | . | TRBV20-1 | CSAARVGYNEQFF